This entry features one TCR beta chain sequence. This entry belongs to a study of CXCR3 chemokines and chemotherapy response in bladder cancer. V gave up 8 bases and J gave up 6 bases, with 16 bases separating them. The V gene's germline CDR1 is SNHLY and CDR2 FYNNEI. This CDR3 has 13 residues. TCRdb reanalysed the PCR reads using MiXCR and keeps one entry per CDR3 protein. Of 8,000 or so distinct CDR3 sequences listed, roughly an eighth are singletons. The V and J genes are TRBV2 and TRBJ1-1; D is possibly TRBD1 (6 bases). This sequence was found in a human donor with bladder cancer that responded to neoadjuvant chemotherapy. This sample was taken from a patient whose treatment included neoadjuvant chemotherapy. CDR3: CASLGGSAAEAFF. In nucleotides, the CDR3 is TGTGCCAGCCTTGGGGGCAGCGCGGCTGAAGCTTTCTTT.